Listed here are 15 T cell receptor beta chains from one sample, sequenced in a study of cytomegalovirus exposure and HLA in healthy donors. Generated by immunoSEQ multiplex PCR, the TCRdb table keeps only in-frame clones and is missing some. The table includes some 110,000 clones, about 91% detected once. Sequenced sample: PBMCs. Receptor source: a young man in good health and CMV-seronegative.

This clone was found once. The V and J genes are TRBV30 and TRBJ1-2; 11 bases line up with TRBD1. CDR3 length equals 15 residues. In germline, CDR1 is GTSNPN, CDR2 SVGIG (reference sequence). CDR3 sequence reads: CAEGAGQGANYGYTF. The CDR3 DNA is TGTGCTGAGGGCGCGGGACAGGGGGCTAACTATGGCTACACCTTC.

The genes are TRBV7-7 and TRBJ2-3; a possible D gene is TRBD2 (5 bases). Germline V gene sequence: CDR1 SSHAT, CDR2 FNYEAQ (reference sequence). Between the trimmed V and J ends, which lost 1 base and 0 bases, there was a span of 8 bases. The CDR3 contains 15 residues. Here the CDR3 reads CASSLGETSTDTQYF. In DNA form, the CDR3 reads TGTGCCAGCAGCTTAGGGGAGACTAGCACAGATACGCAGTATTTT.

J is TRBJ2-1 and V is TRBV4-3; no clear D gene. Germline lookup yields CDR1 LGHNA and CDR2 YSLEER. V lost 5 bases, J lost 4 bases, and 9 bases lay in between. CDR3 size: 13 residues. The CDR3 coding sequence is TGCGCCAGCAGCATCACCCGGTACAATGAGCAGTTCTTC. Its protein is CASSITRYNEQFF.

CDR3: CASSLGVSGANVLTF. The CDR3 DNA follows: TGTGCCAGCAGCCTAGGCGTCTCTGGGGCCAACGTCCTGACTTTC. The V and J genes are TRBV7-9 and TRBJ2-6; D uncertain. V lost 5 bases to trimming and J lost 0 bases, with 8 bases between them. The CDR3 loop spans 15 amino acids. CDR1 and CDR2 (germline): SEHNR, FQNEAQ (reference sequence).

The CDR3 region is CASSLLYGYTGELFF. The CDR3 nucleotides are TGTGCCAGCAGTTTATTATACGGGTACACCGGGGAGCTGTTTTTT. The J gene is TRBJ2-2, the V gene TRBV28, with D unclear. The ends were cut back, 1 base at V and 3 bases at J, with 9 bases in the middle. The CDR3 loop spans 15 amino acids. CDR1 is MDHEN, CDR2 SYDVKM, per germline.

This sequence joins TRBV11-2 and TRBJ2-7; a possible D gene is TRBD1 (6 bases). CDR3 length: 16 amino acids. Deletions cut 0 bases from V and 2 bases from J, with 14 bases between. From germline, CDR1 is SGHAT and CDR2 FQNNGV. In nucleotides, the CDR3 is TGTGCCAGCAGCTTAGATGGACAGCGAACCACCTACGAGCAGTACTTC. It encodes CASSLDGQRTTYEQYF.

J is TRBJ1-5 and V is TRBV5-1; D not resolved. CDR3 length: 15 amino acids. Deletions cut 0 bases from V and 0 bases from J, with 7 bases between. CDR1 SGHRS and CDR2 YFSETQ come from the germline V gene. DNA of the CDR3: TGCGCCAGCAGCTTGGGGGCAAATAGCAATCAGCCCCAGCATTTT. Translated: CASSLGANSNQPQHF.

The gene calls are TRBV6-5 and TRBJ1-5; the match to TRBD1 covers 9 bases. This CDR3 region has 13 residues. The V gene's germline CDR1 is MNHEY and CDR2 SVGAGI. V lost 5 bases and J lost 7; bases outside the gene matches: 3. CDR3 region: CASSNRGPQPQHF. The CDR3 region has the DNA TGTGCCAGCAGTAACAGGGGGCCACAGCCCCAGCATTTT.

J is TRBJ2-7 and V is TRBV7-9; D is uncertain. CDR3 size: 12 residues. The V and J ends lost 1 base and 5 bases respectively, with 6 bases between them. Germline V gives CDR1 SEHNR, CDR2 FQNEAQ (reference sequence). CDR3 coding DNA: TGTGCCAGCAGCTTAGAGTCGGACGAGCAGTACTTC. As protein: CASSLESDEQYF. Together with reference TRBV7-9 and TRBJ2-7, the CDR3 gives the full variable domain: DTGVSQNPRHKITKRGQNVTFRCDPISEHNRLYWYRQTLGQGPEFLTYFQNEAQLEKSRLLSDRFSAERPKGSFSTLEIQRTEQGDSAMYLCASSLESDEQYFGPGTRLTVT.

The J gene is TRBJ2-1, the V gene TRBV28, with 14 bases lining up with TRBD2. The germline CDR1 and CDR2 sequences are MDHEN and SYDVKM. V lost 5 bases to trimming and J lost 0 bases; unmatched junction nucleotides: 3. This CDR3 has 17 amino acids. The CDR3 DNA reads as TGTGCCAGCAGTCCCGGGACTAGCGGGAGCTCCTACAATGAGCAGTTCTTC. It is translated as CASSPGTSGSSYNEQFF.

The chain couples TRBV6-5 to TRBJ2-3; D is uncertain. Trimming removed 7 bases from V and 1 base from J, with 12 bases in between. This CDR3 is 14 amino acids long. CDR1 is MNHEY and CDR2 is SVGAGI in the germline V gene. CDR3 nucleotide sequence: TGTGCCAGCACGCAGTTTGTCGGCACAGATACGCAGTATTTT. This sequence encodes CASTQFVGTDTQYF.

The chain's CDR3 is CASSADRRDQETQYF. DNA of the CDR3: TGTGCCAGCAGTGCTGATCGGCGGGACCAAGAGACCCAGTACTTC. The gene calls are TRBV2 and TRBJ2-5; weak D call: TRBD2 (5 bases). The germline CDR1 and CDR2 sequences are SNHLY and FYNNEI. The CDR3 covers 15 residues. With 4 bases removed from V and 0 bases from J, the gap between germline ends came to 12 bases.

This chain links TRBV29-1 with TRBJ1-3; 10 bases fit TRBD1. Looked up from germline, CDR1 is SQVTM and CDR2 is ANQGSEA. The CDR3 spans 13 residues. The junction had 2 bases not matched to a gene; V was cut back by 7 bases and J by 2 bases. CDR3 bases: TGCAGCGCTGGGACAGGGGCTGGAAACACCATATATTTT. As protein: CSAGTGAGNTIYF. The whole variable domain, filled in from reference TRBV29-1 and TRBJ1-3, reads SAVISQKPSRDICQRGTSLTIQCQVDSQVTMMFWYRQQPGQSLTLIATANQGSEATYESGFVIDKFPISRPNLTFSTLTVSNMSPEDSSIYLCSAGTGAGNTIYFGEGSWLTVV.

V is TRBV7-9 and J is TRBJ2-3, with 11 bases lining up with TRBD2. With V trimmed by 5 bases and J by 6 bases, 7 bases remained unmatched. The CDR3 has 15 amino acids. From germline, CDR1 is SEHNR and CDR2 FQNEAQ (reference sequence). In DNA, the CDR3 is TGTGCCAGCAGCAAACTAGCGGGGGTTGGGGATACGCAGTATTTT. Translation: CASSKLAGVGDTQYF. The full variable domain, completed using reference TRBV7-9 and TRBJ2-3, is DTGVSQNPRHKITKRGQNVTFRCDPISEHNRLYWYRQTLGQGPEFLTYFQNEAQLEKSRLLSDRFSAERPKGSFSTLEIQRTEQGDSAMYLCASSKLAGVGDTQYFGPGTRLTVL.

This clone appeared a single time. J is TRBJ2-1 and V is TRBV12-5, with D possibly being TRBD1 (5 bases). CDR3 length: 16 amino acids. V was cut by 6 bases and J by 1 base, with 16 bases left in between. CDR1 and CDR2 from the germline V gene are LGHNT and FRNRAP. As DNA, the CDR3 is TGTGCTAGTGGCTATTCGACCAGGGAATCCTACAATGAGCAGTTCTTC. Its translation is CASGYSTRESYNEQFF.